A selection of T cell receptor beta chains follows, all from one sample in a study of identical twins. One entry per CDR3 protein, called by TCRdb with MiXCR from the 5' RACE reads. The table has some 230,000 distinct CDR3 sequences, approximately 5.9% seen once; the top ten hold approximately 14%. This same sample was also taken into another study, of T cells expressing NK-cell markers.

Sequencing was done on a sample of CD8+ T cells sorted from blood. These receptor sequences come from a woman aged 18-30 years in good health. Each CDR3 is given with its conserved first and last residue. The D gene is left open where the match is weak. Part of the rows lack a size; the others show once, few, many or a class for expanded clones.

J gene,clone size,V gene,D gene,CDR3 protein,CDR3 DNA
TRBJ2-3,NA,TRBV6-1,NA,CASSERAPQYF,TGTGCCAGCAGTGAAAGGGCGCCGCAGTATTTT
TRBJ2-7,many,TRBV10-3,TRBD2,CAISESNLAGGPGYEQYF,TGTGCCATCAGTGAGTCGAACCTAGCGGGAGGGCCGGGGTACGAGCAGTACTTC
TRBJ2-1,NA,TRBV7-9,TRBD2,CASSLGALAGGNEQFF,TGTGCCAGCAGCTTAGGGGCACTAGCGGGAGGTAATGAGCAGTTCTTC
TRBJ1-2,few,TRBV7-3,NA,CASSLTGGQRHGYTF,TGTGCCAGCAGCTTAACGGGAGGACAGAGACATGGCTACACCTTC
TRBJ2-2,NA,TRBV9,TRBD2,CASKGGLAGNTGELFF,TGTGCCAGCAAAGGGGGTCTAGCGGGTAACACCGGGGAGCTGTTTTTT
TRBJ2-1,many,TRBV20-1,TRBD1,CSARDAGGRVYNEQFF,TGCAGTGCTAGAGACGCAGGGGGCAGGGTTTACAATGAGCAGTTCTTC
TRBJ2-5,few,TRBV9,NA,CASSTPPFQETQYF,TGTGCCAGCAGCACACCACCGTTTCAAGAGACCCAGTACTTC
TRBJ2-4,NA,TRBV19,NA,CASSIDGSPEGIQYF,TGTGCCAGTAGTATAGATGGAAGCCCGGAGGGCATTCAGTACTTC
TRBJ2-7,few,TRBV27,NA,CASSITGRGEQYF,TGTGCCAGCAGTATAACGGGGCGGGGAGAGCAGTACTTC
TRBJ2-3,many,TRBV7-9,NA,CASSLIGTDTQYF,TGTGCCAGCAGCTTAATCGGCACAGATACGCAGTATTTT
TRBJ2-3,NA,TRBV19,TRBD2,CASSIGASGRDTQYF,TGTGCCAGTAGTATAGGTGCTAGCGGGAGGGATACGCAGTATTTT
TRBJ2-7,few,TRBV27,NA,CASTLRGTRIYEQYF,TGTGCCAGCACCCTTAGGGGGACCCGCATCTACGAGCAGTACTTC
TRBJ2-7,few,TRBV11-1,NA,CASSFSRDPHFGSYEQYF,TGTGCCAGCAGCTTCTCCCGGGACCCCCACTTTGGCTCCTACGAGCAGTACTTC
TRBJ2-5,many,TRBV5-1,NA,CASSRRETQYF,TGCGCCAGCAGCAGAAGGGAGACCCAGTACTTC
TRBJ2-7,few,TRBV30,TRBD1,CAWSGDRGAYEQYF,TGTGCCTGGAGTGGGGACAGGGGGGCCTACGAGCAGTACTTC
TRBJ2-7,many,TRBV29-1,NA,CSVSLTDSYEQYF,TGCAGCGTCTCCCTCACTGATTCCTACGAGCAGTACTTC
TRBJ2-7,NA,TRBV18,TRBD1,CASSLGQGDYEQYF,TGTGCCAGCTCCCTCGGACAGGGGGACTACGAGCAGTACTTC
TRBJ2-7,many,TRBV7-6,NA,CASSPFVAEQYF,TGTGCCAGCAGCCCTTTCGTAGCCGAGCAGTACTTC
TRBJ1-2,many,TRBV7-8,NA,CASSQSLGPMGYTF,TGTGCCAGCAGCCAGTCTTTGGGTCCTATGGGCTACACCTTC
TRBJ1-2,NA,TRBV30,NA,CAWSVGQGNYGYTF,TGTGCCTGGAGTGTAGGGCAGGGGAACTATGGCTACACCTTC
TRBJ2-5,NA,TRBV5-5,NA,CASSLGDIWGETQYF,TGTGCCAGCAGCCTGGGGGACATATGGGGAGAGACCCAGTACTTC
TRBJ2-7,few,TRBV20-1,TRBD2,CSARPWREGTYEQYF,TGCAGTGCTAGACCCTGGAGGGAGGGGACCTACGAGCAGTACTTC
TRBJ2-3,many,TRBV12-3/TRBV12-4,NA,CASSNTWGPGYF,TGTGCCAGCAGCAATACTTGGGGCCCGGGGTATTTT
TRBJ2-7,few,TRBV6-1,NA,CASSVPGHDYEQYF,TGTGCCAGCAGTGTCCCGGGACACGACTACGAGCAGTACTTC
TRBJ1-2,few,TRBV2,NA,CASRTDYYGYTF,TGTGCCAGTCGGACAGATTACTATGGCTACACCTTC
TRBJ2-1,NA,TRBV10-2,NA,CASSESGPTYNEQFF,TGCGCCAGCAGTGAGTCAGGGCCGACCTACAATGAGCAGTTCTTC
TRBJ2-1,NA,TRBV30,TRBD2,CAYNPGLAQGEQFF,TGTGCCTACAATCCGGGACTAGCGCAGGGTGAGCAGTTCTTC
TRBJ1-2,NA,TRBV9,NA,CASSAGTRGDYGYTF,TGTGCCAGCAGCGCTGGGACCCGGGGGGACTATGGCTACACCTTC